The sequence of this T cell receptor (beta chain) was determined in a study of blood T cell repertoires in COVID-19. About the study: Sites in the United States, Italy and Spain provided acute and convalescent COVID-19 samples. T cells, B-cell-depleted T cells, or PBMCs supplied cDNA or gDNA.

Methods used by the authors: Amplification with reference gene primers provided the estimates of nucleated cell counts. Some clones are missing from TCRdb's copy, which holds only in-frame ones; the method was immunoSEQ multiplex PCR. Clone size and the V and J calls come from that table; the DNA yielded D and trimming. The profile shows around 92,000 clones, around 86% of them singletons. This CDR3 is built from 15 residues. CDR1 and CDR2 from the germline V gene are SGHRS and YFSETQ. Germline trimming cut 0 bases from V and 1 base from J; bases unmatched to any gene: 3. The sequenced sample consisted of peripheral blood. This clonotype originated in a human donor in a cohort sampled during active COVID-19. The chain couples TRBV5-1 to TRBJ2-5; 7 bases align to TRBD1. CDR3 DNA sequence: TGCGCCAGCAGCTTGGTCGGGACAGTCCAAGAGACCCAGTACTTC. It codes for CASSLVGTVQETQYF.